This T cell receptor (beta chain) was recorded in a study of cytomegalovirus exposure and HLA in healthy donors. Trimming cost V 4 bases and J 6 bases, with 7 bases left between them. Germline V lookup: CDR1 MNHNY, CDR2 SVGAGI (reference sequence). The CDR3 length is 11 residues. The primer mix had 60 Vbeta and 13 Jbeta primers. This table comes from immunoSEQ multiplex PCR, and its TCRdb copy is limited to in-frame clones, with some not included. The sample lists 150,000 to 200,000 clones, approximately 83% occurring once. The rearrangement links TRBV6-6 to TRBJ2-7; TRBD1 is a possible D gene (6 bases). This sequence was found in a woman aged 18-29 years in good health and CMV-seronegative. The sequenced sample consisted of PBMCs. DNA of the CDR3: TGTGCCAGCAGTTTCAGGGGCGAGCAGTACTTC. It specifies CASSFRGEQYF.